These 25 T cell receptor beta chains originate from one sample sequenced in a study of blood T cell repertoires in COVID-19. Data came from immunoSEQ multiplex PCR; TCRdb stores just in-frame clones and leaves some out. The sample contains 90,000 to 120,000 clones, about four fifths of which appear only once. The specimen was peripheral blood. The receptors shown here come from a human donor in a cohort sampled during active COVID-19.

The gene calls are TRBV6-1 and TRBJ1-2; D is undetermined. This CDR3 spans 15 amino acids. Germline assignment: CDR1 MNHNS and CDR2 SASEGT. Trimming removed 2 bases from V and 2 bases from J, with 12 bases in between. The CDR3 DNA is TGTGCCAGCAGTGAACTCACGGGGATCAACTATGGCTACACCTTC. It yields the protein CASSELTGINYGYTF.

The CDR3 is CASSDAGPLAQFF. The DNA of the CDR3 is TGTGCCAGCAGTGATGCGGGACCCCTGGCGCAGTTCTTC. This rearrangement joins TRBV25-1 to TRBJ2-1; D perhaps matches TRBD2 (6 bases). Germline loops: CDR1 MGHDK, CDR2 SYGVNS. The CDR3 is 13 residues long. Trimming removed 3 bases at V and 12 bases at J, with 15 bases between. The full variable domain, rest sourced from reference TRBV25-1 and TRBJ2-1, is EADIYQTPRYLVIGTGKKITLECSQTMGHDKMYWYQQDPGMELHLIHYSYGVNSTEKGDLSSESTVSRIRTEHFPLTLESARPSHTSQYLCASSDAGPLAQFFGPGTRLTVL.

This clone was recorded a few times. V and J are TRBV5-4 and TRBJ2-5; 15 nucleotides align to TRBD2. The junction had 6 bases not matched to a gene; V was cut back by 4 bases and J by 5 bases. Germline V gene data show CDR1 as SGHNT and CDR2 as YYREEE (reference sequence). The CDR3 has 16 amino acids. In DNA, the CDR3 is TGTGCCAGCAGCCCGGGACTAGCGGGAGGTGGGGAGACCCAGTACTTC. This translates into CASSPGLAGGGETQYF. The variable domain in full, completed from reference TRBV5-4 and TRBJ2-5, reads ETGVTQSPTHLIKTRGQQVTLRCSSQSGHNTVSWYQQALGQGPQFIFQYYREEENGRGNFPPRFSGLQFPNYSSELNVNALELDDSALYLCASSPGLAGGGETQYFGPGTRLLVL.

The J gene is TRBJ1-4, the V gene TRBV6-5, with 7 bases aligning to TRBD1. V trimming: 0 bases; J trimming: 8 bases; junction bases outside the gene matches: 3. CDR3 length: 14 residues. Germline values: CDR1 MNHEY, CDR2 SVGAGI. The CDR3 coding sequence is TGTGCCAGCAGTTACTCGACAGGGACGGAAAAACTGTTTTTT. Protein product: CASSYSTGTEKLFF.

The chain employs TRBV19 and TRBJ2-2, with TRBD1 matching over 11 bases. Trimming removed 7 bases from V and 6 bases from J; junction bases left unmatched: 7. The CDR3 contains 15 residues. Germline CDR1 and CDR2: LNHDA and SQIVND (reference sequence). The CDR3 loop reads CASNIGQGAAGELFF. CDR3 nucleotide sequence: TGTGCCAGTAACATCGGACAGGGGGCGGCCGGGGAGCTGTTTTTT.

This sequence joins TRBV29-1 and TRBJ2-7, with 8 bases fitting TRBD2. This CDR3 has 15 amino acids. Germline values: CDR1 SQVTM, CDR2 ANQGSEA. With V trimmed by 2 bases and J by 3 bases, 9 bases remained unmatched. The CDR3 bases are TGCAGCGTTGAACTGGGAGCAAGCGGGAGCTACGAGCAGTACTTC. As protein: CSVELGASGSYEQYF.

The chain recombines TRBV29-1 with TRBJ2-7, with a weak D call TRBD2 (6 bases). The germline CDR1 and CDR2 sequences are SQVTM and ANQGSEA. The CDR3 is 15 amino acids. This CDR3 is CRWAQTRKADYEQYV. The CDR3 DNA reads as TGCAGGTGGGCCCAGACTAGAAAAGCGGATTACGAGCAGTACGTC.

In the case of this clone: With a much larger clone just one base away, this may be a read error. V gene TRBV28 combines with J gene TRBJ2-6; no definite D call. This CDR3 is built from 16 residues. The germline gives CDR1 MDHEN, CDR2 SYDVKM. The germline V and J ends were trimmed by 10 bases and 0 bases, with 16 bases remaining between them. CDR3 DNA: TGTGCCAACACCCCGGGTGGAAGCTCTGGGGCCAACGTCCTGACTTTC. Residues: CANTPGGSSGANVLTF.

The chain employs TRBV18 and TRBJ1-4; TRBD1 aligns across 8 bases. J gave up 0 bases and V 5 bases, and 11 bases lay outside the gene matches. This CDR3 region has 18 residues. Germline V gene lookup returns CDR1 KGHSH and CDR2 LQKENI. Written as DNA, the CDR3 is TGTGCCAGCTCAGCAAACAGGGGGAGTAAAGCAACTAATGAAAAACTGTTTTTT. Translating gives CASSANRGSKATNEKLFF.

The V gene is TRBV18, the J gene TRBJ1-5; perhaps TRBD1 as D (5 bases). The CDR3 has 16 amino acids. Germline V gene lookup returns CDR1 KGHSH and CDR2 LQKENI. With 1 base removed from V and 4 bases from J, the gap between germline ends came to 14 bases. CDR3 amino acids: CASSPQGGGANQPQHF. As DNA, the CDR3 is TGTGCCAGCTCACCACAGGGTGGAGGGGCAAATCAGCCCCAGCATTTT.

V is TRBV27 and J is TRBJ2-1; 7 bases agree with TRBD1. Germline CDR1 MNHEY, CDR2 SMNVEV (reference sequence). The CDR3 covers 14 residues. V shed 7 bases and J 2 bases; nucleotides not matched to a gene: 5. This CDR3 reads CASNRDRAYNEQFF. The CDR3 DNA reads TGTGCCAGCAACCGGGACAGAGCCTACAATGAGCAGTTCTTC.

In this sample, this clone turned up a few times. The rearrangement links TRBV18 to TRBJ1-4, with TRBD1 as a possible D gene (6 bases). The germline V gene encodes CDR1 KGHSH and CDR2 LQKENI. This CDR3 is built from 15 residues. V was clipped by 4 bases and J by 0 bases, with 9 bases between them. The CDR3 DNA sequence: TGTGCCAGCTCACTAACAGGGCCAACTAATGAAAAACTGTTTTTT. Encoded protein: CASSLTGPTNEKLFF.

The gene calls are TRBV28 and TRBJ2-5; tentative D call: TRBD2 (5 bases). Germline V gives CDR1 MDHEN, CDR2 SYDVKM. The CDR3 has 15 amino acids. V lost 4 bases and J lost 0, with 12 bases in between. The CDR3 DNA sequence: TGTGCCAGCAGTTCCTTTGGGGAGTACCAAGAGACCCAGTACTTC. This sequence encodes CASSSFGEYQETQYF.

CDR3 sequence: CASSPQVNTEAFF. Written as DNA, the CDR3 is TGTGCCAGCAGCCCACAGGTAAACACTGAAGCTTTCTTT. The chain joins TRBV5-6 to TRBJ1-1; TRBD1 is a possible D gene (5 bases). Trimming pared 4 bases from V and 2 bases from J, leaving 9 bases between. The CDR3 spans 13 residues. CDR1 SGHDT and CDR2 YYEEEE come from the germline V gene.

The J gene is TRBJ1-2, the V gene TRBV6-2 or TRBV6-3, with TRBD1 matching 7 bases. From germline, CDR1 is MNHEY and CDR2 SVGEGT. Germline trimming cut 6 bases from V and 2 bases from J; bases unmatched to any gene: 3. The CDR3 spans 13 residues. The CDR3 reads CASSRGQNYGYTF. Written as DNA, the CDR3 is TGTGCCAGCAGCAGGGGACAGAACTATGGCTACACCTTC.

The chain employs TRBV6-5 and TRBJ2-1; 12 nucleotides agree with TRBD2. The CDR3 spans 14 residues. V lost 5 bases and J lost 7; bases outside the gene matches: 3. Germline assignment: CDR1 MNHEY and CDR2 SVGAGI. The CDR3 nucleotides read TGTGCCAGCAGTCGGACTAGCGGGATAAATGAGCAGTTCTTC. This sequence encodes CASSRTSGINEQFF.

The J gene is TRBJ2-7, the V gene TRBV6-2 or TRBV6-3; D remains ambiguous. The CDR3 has 15 residues. Germline CDR1 MNHEY, CDR2 SVGEGT. V lost 2 bases and J lost 3, with 14 bases in between. The CDR3 spells CASSYGASFHYEQYF. For the CDR3, the DNA is TGTGCCAGCAGTTACGGAGCCAGCTTCCACTACGAGCAGTACTTC.

The rearrangement uses TRBV5-1 and TRBJ2-1; 7 nucleotides line up with TRBD1. The CDR3 runs to 15 residues. CDR1 is SGHRS, CDR2 YFSETQ, per germline. V was pared by 3 bases and J by 7 bases, with 10 bases of the junction left unmatched. This CDR3 is CASSSLQGSGNEQFF. The DNA of the CDR3 is TGCGCCAGCAGCTCCTTACAGGGGTCGGGGAATGAGCAGTTCTTC.

The rearrangement joins TRBV28 to TRBJ1-5, with 12 bases fitting TRBD1. The germline V gene encodes CDR1 MDHEN and CDR2 SYDVKM. The CDR3 contains 18 residues. V lost 4 bases to trimming and J lost 5 bases; unmatched junction nucleotides: 12. CDR3 region: CASSSSSGQGARDQPQHF. As DNA, the CDR3 is TGTGCCAGCAGTTCCTCCTCGGGACAGGGGGCTAGGGATCAGCCCCAGCATTTT.

This chain connects TRBV7-3 to TRBJ2-5, with D perhaps matching TRBD2 (6 bases). The length of the CDR3 is 14 residues. With 3 bases removed from V and 1 base from J, the gap between germline ends came to 9 bases. The germline V gene has CDR1 SGHTA and CDR2 FQGTGA. CDR3 protein: CASSFRGGQETQYF. CDR3 coding DNA: TGTGCCAGCAGCTTTAGGGGAGGCCAAGAGACCCAGTACTTC.

The V gene is TRBV2, the J gene TRBJ1-1; D unclear. CDR1 and CDR2 from the germline V gene are SNHLY and FYNNEI. Trimming removed 10 bases at V and 4 bases at J, with 16 bases between. The CDR3 loop spans 13 amino acids. The CDR3 nucleotides read TGTGCCATCTCGACTGGGGAGAGCACTGAAGCTTTCTTT. This translates into CAISTGESTEAFF.

V is TRBV5-6 and J is TRBJ1-2, with 8 bases lining up with TRBD1. From germline, CDR1 is SGHDT and CDR2 YYEEEE. This CDR3 comprises 14 residues. Unmatched junction bases numbered 3, after V lost 0 bases and J lost 5 bases. The CDR3 coding sequence is TGTGCCAGCAGCTTGGCAGGGGGCGGATATGGCTACACCTTC. Translating it yields CASSLAGGGYGYTF.

V and J are TRBV25-1 and TRBJ2-2; TRBD2 aligns across 7 bases. The CDR3 has 15 amino acids. Trimming took 3 bases from V and 4 from J; bases not matched to a gene: 5. Per the germline V gene, CDR1 is MGHDK and CDR2 is SYGVNS. The CDR3 DNA sequence: TGTGCCAGCAGTGATGCGGGAGCAATCACCGGGGAGCTGTTTTTT. Amino acids: CASSDAGAITGELFF.

This chain uses TRBV5-1 with TRBJ1-5, with D possibly TRBD1 on 6 matching bases. The CDR3 contains 15 residues. With 4 bases removed from V and 4 bases from J, the gap between germline ends came to 15 bases. Germline lookup yields CDR1 SGHRS and CDR2 YFSETQ. CDR3 region: CASSAGVTGNQPQHF. The CDR3 DNA is TGCGCCAGCAGCGCGGGAGTTACAGGGAATCAGCCCCAGCATTTT.

The gene calls are TRBV6-2 or TRBV6-3 and TRBJ1-1, with D perhaps matching TRBD1 (5 bases). Germline CDR1 is MNHEY and CDR2 is SVGEGT. The CDR3 runs 14 residues. Trimming stripped 5 bases from V and 0 bases from J, with 10 bases between. Here the CDR3 reads CASSDSELNTEAFF. As DNA, the CDR3 is TGTGCCAGCAGTGACAGCGAATTGAACACTGAAGCTTTCTTT.